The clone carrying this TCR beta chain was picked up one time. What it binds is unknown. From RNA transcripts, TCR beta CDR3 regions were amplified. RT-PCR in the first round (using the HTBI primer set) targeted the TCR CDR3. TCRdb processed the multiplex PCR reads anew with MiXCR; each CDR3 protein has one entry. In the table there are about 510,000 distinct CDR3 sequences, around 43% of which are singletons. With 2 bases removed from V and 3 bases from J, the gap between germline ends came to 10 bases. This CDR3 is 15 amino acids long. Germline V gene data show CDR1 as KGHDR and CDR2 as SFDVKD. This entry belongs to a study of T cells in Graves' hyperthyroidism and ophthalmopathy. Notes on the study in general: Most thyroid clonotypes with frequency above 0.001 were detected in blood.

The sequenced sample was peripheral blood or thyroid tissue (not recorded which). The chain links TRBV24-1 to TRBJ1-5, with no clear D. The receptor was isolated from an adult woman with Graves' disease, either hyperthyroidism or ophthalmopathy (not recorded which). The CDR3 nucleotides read TGTGCCACCAGTGATTCCGCCCCCTCCAATCAGCCCCAGCATTTT. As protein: CATSDSAPSNQPQHF.